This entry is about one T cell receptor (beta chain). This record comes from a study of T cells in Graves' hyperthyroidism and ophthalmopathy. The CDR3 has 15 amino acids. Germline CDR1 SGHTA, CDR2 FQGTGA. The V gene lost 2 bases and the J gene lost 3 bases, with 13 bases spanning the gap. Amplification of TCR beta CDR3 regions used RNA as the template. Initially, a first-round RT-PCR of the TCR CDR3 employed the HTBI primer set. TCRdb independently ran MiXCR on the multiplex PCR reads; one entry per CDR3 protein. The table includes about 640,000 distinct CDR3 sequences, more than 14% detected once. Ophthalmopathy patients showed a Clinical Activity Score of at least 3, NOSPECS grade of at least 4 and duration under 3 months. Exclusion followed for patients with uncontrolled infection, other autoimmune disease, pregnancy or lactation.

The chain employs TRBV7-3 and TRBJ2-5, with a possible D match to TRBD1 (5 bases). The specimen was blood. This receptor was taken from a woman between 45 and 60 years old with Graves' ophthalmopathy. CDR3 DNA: TGTGCCAGCAGCTTACATCCAGGGAACAAAGAGACCCAGTACTTC. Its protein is CASSLHPGNKETQYF.